This record covers a single T cell receptor beta chain. The V and J ends lost 4 bases and 9 bases, in that order; junction bases with no gene match: 10. Germline V gives CDR1 MGHRA, CDR2 YSYEKL. CDR3 length: 16 amino acids. This sample was taken from a study of cytotoxic CD8 clonotypes in ibrutinib-treated CLL. TCRdb keeps only in-frame clones here, not all; method: immunoSEQ multiplex PCR. The sample lists 150,000 to 200,000 clones, approximately 80% occurring once. The V call is TRBV4-1, the J call TRBJ2-1; 12 positions agree with TRBD2. The TCR originated in a human donor with chronic lymphocytic leukemia. Specimen: PBMCs, collected after 12 months of ibrutinib treatment. The CDR3 region has the DNA TGCGCCAGCAGCCCTAGCGGGGGGGCGTCTTTTCGTGAGCAGTTCTTC. The encoded protein is CASSPSGGASFREQFF.